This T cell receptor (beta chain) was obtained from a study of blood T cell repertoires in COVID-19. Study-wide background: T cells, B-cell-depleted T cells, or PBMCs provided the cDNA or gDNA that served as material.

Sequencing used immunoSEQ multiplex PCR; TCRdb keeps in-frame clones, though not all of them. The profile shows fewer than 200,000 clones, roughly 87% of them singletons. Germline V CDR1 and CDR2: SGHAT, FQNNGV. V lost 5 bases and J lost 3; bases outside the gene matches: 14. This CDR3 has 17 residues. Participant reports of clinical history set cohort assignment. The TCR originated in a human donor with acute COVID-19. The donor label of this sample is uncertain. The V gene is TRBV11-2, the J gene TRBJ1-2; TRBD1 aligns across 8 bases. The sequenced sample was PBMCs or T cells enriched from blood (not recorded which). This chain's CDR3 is CASSPLSRTGRDYGYTF. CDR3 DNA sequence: TGTGCCAGCAGCCCCCTTTCGCGGACAGGGAGGGACTATGGCTACACCTTC.